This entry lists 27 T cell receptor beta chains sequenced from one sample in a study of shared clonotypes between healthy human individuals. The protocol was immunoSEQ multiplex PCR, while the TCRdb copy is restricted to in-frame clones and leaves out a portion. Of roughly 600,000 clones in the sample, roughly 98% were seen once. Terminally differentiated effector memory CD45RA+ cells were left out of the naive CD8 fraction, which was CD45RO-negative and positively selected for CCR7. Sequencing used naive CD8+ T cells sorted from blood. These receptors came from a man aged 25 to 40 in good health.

The CDR3 nucleotides read TGTGCCAGCAGTCCACGAACAGGCCTGGGGGAGACCCAGTACTTC. It encodes CASSPRTGLGETQYF. The rearrangement links TRBV25-1 to TRBJ2-5; TRBD1 might be the D (5 bases). V was clipped by 5 bases and J by 5 bases, with 18 bases between them. Per germline, CDR1 MGHDK and CDR2 SYGVNS. The CDR3 consists of 15 residues.

Here the CDR3 DNA reads TGTGCCAGCATGGGTAAAGAGCAGTTCTTC. Residues: CASMGKEQFF. The chain carries TRBV2 and TRBJ2-1; D remains ambiguous. This CDR3 spans 10 amino acids. The germline gives CDR1 SNHLY, CDR2 FYNNEI. Trimming removed 7 bases at V and 10 bases at J, with 8 bases between.

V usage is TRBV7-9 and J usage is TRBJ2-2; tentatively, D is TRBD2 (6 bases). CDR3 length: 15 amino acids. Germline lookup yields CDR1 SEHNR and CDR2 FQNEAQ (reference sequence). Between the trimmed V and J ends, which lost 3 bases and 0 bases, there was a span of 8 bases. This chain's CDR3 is CASSFPGANTGELFF. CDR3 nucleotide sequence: TGTGCCAGCAGCTTCCCGGGAGCGAACACCGGGGAGCTGTTTTTT.

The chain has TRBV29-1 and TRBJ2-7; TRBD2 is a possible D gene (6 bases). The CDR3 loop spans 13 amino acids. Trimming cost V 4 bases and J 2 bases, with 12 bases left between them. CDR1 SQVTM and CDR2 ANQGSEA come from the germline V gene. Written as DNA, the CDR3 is TGCAGCGTTGTAATAGCGGAAGCCTACGAGCAGTACTTC. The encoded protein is CSVVIAEAYEQYF.

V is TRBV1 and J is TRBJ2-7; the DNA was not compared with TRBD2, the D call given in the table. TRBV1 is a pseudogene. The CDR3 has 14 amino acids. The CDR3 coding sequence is TGCACCAGCAGCCAACCAGCGACCTACTACGAGCAGTACTTC. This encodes CTSSQPATYYEQYF.

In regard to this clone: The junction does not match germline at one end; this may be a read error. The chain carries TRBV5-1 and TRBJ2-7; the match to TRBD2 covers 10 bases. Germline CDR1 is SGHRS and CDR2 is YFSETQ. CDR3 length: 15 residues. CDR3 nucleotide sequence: TGCGCCAGCACCTTGATGCTAGCGGGAGAGGATGAGCAGTACTTC. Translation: CASTLMLAGEDEQYF.

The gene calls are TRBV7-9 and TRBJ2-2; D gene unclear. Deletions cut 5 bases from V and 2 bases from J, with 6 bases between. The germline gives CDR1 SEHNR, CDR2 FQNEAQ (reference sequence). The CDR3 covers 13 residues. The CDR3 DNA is TGTGCCAGCAGCCCCACTAACACCGGGGAGCTGTTTTTT. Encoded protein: CASSPTNTGELFF.

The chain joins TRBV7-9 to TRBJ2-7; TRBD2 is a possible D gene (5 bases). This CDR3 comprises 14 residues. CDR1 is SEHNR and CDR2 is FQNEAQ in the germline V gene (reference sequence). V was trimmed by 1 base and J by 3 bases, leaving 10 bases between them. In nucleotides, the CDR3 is TGTGCCAGCAGCTTAGTGGACTCCTACTACGAGCAGTACTTC. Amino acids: CASSLVDSYYEQYF.

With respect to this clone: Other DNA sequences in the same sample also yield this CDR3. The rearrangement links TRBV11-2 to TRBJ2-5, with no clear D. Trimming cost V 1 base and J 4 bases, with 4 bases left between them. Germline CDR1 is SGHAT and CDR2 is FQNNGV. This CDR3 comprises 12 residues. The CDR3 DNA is TGTGCCAGCAGCTTAGTTGGAGAGACCCAGTACTTC. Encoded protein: CASSLVGETQYF.

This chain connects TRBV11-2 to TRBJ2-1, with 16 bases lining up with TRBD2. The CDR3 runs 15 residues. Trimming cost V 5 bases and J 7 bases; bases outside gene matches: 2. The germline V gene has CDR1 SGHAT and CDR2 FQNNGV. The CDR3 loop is CASSAGLAGGNEQFF. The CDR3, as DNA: TGTGCCAGCAGCGCGGGACTAGCGGGAGGGAATGAGCAGTTCTTC.

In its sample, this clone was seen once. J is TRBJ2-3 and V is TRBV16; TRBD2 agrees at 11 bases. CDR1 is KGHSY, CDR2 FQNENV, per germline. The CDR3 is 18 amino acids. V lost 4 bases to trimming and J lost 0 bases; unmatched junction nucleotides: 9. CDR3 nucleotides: TGTGCCAGCAGCCCGTTACCCGGGACTAGCGGTAGCACAGATACGCAGTATTTT. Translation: CASSPLPGTSGSTDTQYF. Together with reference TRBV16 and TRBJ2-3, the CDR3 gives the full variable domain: GEEVAQTPKHLVRGEGQKAKLYCAPIKGHSYVFWYQQVLKNEFKFLISFQNENVFDETGMPKERFSAKCLPNSPCSLEIQATKLEDSAVYFCASSPLPGTSGSTDTQYFGPGTRLTVL.

The CDR3 here is CASSQGWREQYF. The CDR3 DNA follows: TGTGCCAGCAGCCAAGGGTGGCGCGAGCAGTACTTC. This rearrangement joins TRBV14 to TRBJ2-7; D is unresolved. Trimming pared 1 base from V and 6 bases from J, leaving 7 bases between. This CDR3 contains 12 residues. CDR1 and CDR2 (germline): SGHDN, FVKESK.

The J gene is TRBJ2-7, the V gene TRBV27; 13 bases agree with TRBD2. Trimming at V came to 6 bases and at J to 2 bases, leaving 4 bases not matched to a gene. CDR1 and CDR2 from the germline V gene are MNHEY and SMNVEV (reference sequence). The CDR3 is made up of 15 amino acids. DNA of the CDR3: TGTGCCAGCAGCCGGACTAGCGGGAGTCCCTACGAGCAGTACTTC. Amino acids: CASSRTSGSPYEQYF.

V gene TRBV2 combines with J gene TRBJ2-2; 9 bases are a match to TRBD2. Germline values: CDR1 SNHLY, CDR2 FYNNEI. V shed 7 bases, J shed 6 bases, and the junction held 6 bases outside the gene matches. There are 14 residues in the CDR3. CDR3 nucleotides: TGTGCCAGCATTTTCTTAGCGGGAGCCGGGGAGCTGTTTTTT. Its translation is CASIFLAGAGELFF.

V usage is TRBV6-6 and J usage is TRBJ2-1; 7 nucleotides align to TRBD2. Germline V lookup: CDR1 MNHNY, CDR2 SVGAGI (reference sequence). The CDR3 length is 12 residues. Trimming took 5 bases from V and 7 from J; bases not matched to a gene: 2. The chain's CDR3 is CASSRGDNEQFF. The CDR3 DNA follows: TGTGCCAGCAGTCGGGGGGATAATGAGCAGTTCTTC.

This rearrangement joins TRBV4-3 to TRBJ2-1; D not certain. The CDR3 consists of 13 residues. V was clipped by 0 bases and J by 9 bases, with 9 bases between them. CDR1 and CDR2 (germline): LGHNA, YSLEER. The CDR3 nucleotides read TGCGCCAGCAGCCAAGATCTAGGAGCTGAGCAGTTCTTC. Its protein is CASSQDLGAEQFF.

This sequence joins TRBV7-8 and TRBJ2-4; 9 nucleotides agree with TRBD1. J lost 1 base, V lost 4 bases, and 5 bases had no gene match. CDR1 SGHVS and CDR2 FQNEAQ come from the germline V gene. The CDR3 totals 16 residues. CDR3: CASSYRDRAAKNIQYF. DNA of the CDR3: TGTGCCAGCAGCTATAGGGACAGGGCCGCCAAAAACATTCAGTACTTC.

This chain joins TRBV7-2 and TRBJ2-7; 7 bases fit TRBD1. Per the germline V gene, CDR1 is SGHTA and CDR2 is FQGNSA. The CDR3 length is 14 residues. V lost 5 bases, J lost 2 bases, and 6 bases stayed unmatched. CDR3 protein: CASSPIGTAYEQYF. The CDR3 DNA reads TGTGCCAGCAGCCCCATAGGGACAGCCTACGAGCAGTACTTC.

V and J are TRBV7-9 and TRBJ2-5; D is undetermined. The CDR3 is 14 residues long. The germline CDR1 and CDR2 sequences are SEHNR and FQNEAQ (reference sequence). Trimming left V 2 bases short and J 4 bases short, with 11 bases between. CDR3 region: CASSLLELGETQYF. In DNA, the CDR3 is TGTGCCAGCAGCTTACTCGAGCTTGGAGAGACCCAGTACTTC.

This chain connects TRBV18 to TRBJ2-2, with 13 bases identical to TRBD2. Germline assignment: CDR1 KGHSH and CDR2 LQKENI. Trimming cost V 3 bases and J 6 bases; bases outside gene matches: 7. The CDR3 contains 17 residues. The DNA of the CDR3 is TGTGCCAGCTCACCCTGGACTAGCGGGAGCGTGGCCGGGGAGCTGTTTTTT. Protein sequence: CASSPWTSGSVAGELFF.

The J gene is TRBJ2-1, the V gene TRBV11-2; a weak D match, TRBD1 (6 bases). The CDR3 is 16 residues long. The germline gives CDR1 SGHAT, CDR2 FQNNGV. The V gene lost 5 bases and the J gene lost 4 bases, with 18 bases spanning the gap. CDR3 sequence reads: CASSPLRGRAYNEQFF. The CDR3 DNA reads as TGTGCCAGCAGCCCACTCAGGGGACGGGCGTACAATGAGCAGTTCTTC.

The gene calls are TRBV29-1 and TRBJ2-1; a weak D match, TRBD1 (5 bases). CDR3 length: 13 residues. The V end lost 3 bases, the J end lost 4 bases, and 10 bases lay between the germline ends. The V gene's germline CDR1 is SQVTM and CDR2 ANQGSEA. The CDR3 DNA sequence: TGCAGCGTTGATGAACAGGCATACAATGAGCAGTTCTTC. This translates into CSVDEQAYNEQFF.

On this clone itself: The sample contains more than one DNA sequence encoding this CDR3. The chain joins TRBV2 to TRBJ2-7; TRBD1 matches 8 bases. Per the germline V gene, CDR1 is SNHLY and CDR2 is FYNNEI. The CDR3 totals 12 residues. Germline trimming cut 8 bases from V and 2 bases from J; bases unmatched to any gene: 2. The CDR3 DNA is TGTGCCAGCCGGGACAGGACCTACGAGCAGTACTTC. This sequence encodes CASRDRTYEQYF.

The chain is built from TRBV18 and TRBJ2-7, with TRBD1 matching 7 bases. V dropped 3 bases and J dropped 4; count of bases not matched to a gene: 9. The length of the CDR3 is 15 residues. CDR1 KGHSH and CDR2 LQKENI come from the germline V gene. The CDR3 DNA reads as TGTGCCAGCTCACCTTACGACAGGGTTGTGTACGAGCAGTACTTC. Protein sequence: CASSPYDRVVYEQYF. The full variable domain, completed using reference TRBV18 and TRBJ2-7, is NAGVMQNPRHLVRRRGQEARLRCSPMKGHSHVYWYRQLPEEGLKFMVYLQKENIIDESGMPKERFSAEFPKEGPSILRIQQVVRGDSAAYFCASSPYDRVVYEQYFGPGTRLTVT.

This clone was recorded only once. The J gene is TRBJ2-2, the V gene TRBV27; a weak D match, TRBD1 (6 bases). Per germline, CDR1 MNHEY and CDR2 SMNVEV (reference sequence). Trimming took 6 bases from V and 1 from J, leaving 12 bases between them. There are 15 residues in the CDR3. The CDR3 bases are TGTGCCAGCAGCCAAGGGGGACAGAACACCGGGGAGCTGTTTTTT. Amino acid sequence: CASSQGGQNTGELFF.

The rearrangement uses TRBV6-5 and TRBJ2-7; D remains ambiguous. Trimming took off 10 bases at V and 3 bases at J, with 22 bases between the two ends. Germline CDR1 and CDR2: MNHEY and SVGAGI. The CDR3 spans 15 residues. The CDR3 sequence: CAILVCGWRLYEQYF. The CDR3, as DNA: TGTGCCATCCTTGTATGCGGATGGAGACTCTACGAGCAGTACTTC.

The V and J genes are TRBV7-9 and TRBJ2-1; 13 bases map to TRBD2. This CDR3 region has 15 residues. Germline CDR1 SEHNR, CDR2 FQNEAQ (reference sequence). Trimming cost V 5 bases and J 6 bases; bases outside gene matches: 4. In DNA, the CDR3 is TGTGCCAGCAGCATCGGGACTAGCGGGGCCAATGAGCAGTTCTTC. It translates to CASSIGTSGANEQFF.